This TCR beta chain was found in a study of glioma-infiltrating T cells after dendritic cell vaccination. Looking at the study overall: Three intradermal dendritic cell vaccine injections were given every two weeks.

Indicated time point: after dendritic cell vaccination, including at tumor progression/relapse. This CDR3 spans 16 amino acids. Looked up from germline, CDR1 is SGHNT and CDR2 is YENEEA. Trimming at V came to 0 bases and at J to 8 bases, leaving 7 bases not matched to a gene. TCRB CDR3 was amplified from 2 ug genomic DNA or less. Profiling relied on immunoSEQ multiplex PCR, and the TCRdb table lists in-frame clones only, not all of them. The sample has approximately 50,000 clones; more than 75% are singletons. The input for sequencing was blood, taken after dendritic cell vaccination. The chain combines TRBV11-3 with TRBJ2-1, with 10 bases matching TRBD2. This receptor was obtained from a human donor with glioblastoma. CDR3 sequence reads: CASSLDSPSGGDEQFF. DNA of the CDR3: TGTGCCAGCAGCTTAGATTCTCCTAGCGGGGGAGATGAGCAGTTCTTC.